This T cell receptor beta chain is from a study of OX40 agonist ivuxolimab in advanced cancers. Overall study context: Given to patients was ivuxolimab, an agonistic anti-OX40 (CD134) antibody. Participants, 75% to 85% male, averaged roughly 59 years of age, ranging from about 23 to 90.

Study-level points and caveats: Researchers report that CD8+ T cells had, on average, more expanded clones than CD4+.

As for this clone: Its specificity is unknown.

Method: immunoSEQ multiplex PCR; TCRdb's copy keeps in-frame clones and lacks some. The table includes about 94,000 clones, more than 90% detected once. Germline V gene lookup returns CDR1 MNHEY and CDR2 SMNVEV (reference sequence). The CDR3 length is 14 residues. Losses at the gene ends were 5 bases for V and 5 bases for J; bases not matched to a gene: 8. Sequencing used CD4+ or CD8+ T cells sorted from blood, obtained in a trial of the OX40 agonist ivuxolimab. The chain carries TRBV27 and TRBJ2-5; 7 positions match TRBD2. This TCR was recovered from an adult with an advanced solid tumor such as melanoma, head and neck, liver or kidney cancer. The CDR3 is CASSPGEGMETQYF. The CDR3 coding sequence is TGTGCCAGCAGTCCCGGGGAGGGGATGGAGACCCAGTACTTC.